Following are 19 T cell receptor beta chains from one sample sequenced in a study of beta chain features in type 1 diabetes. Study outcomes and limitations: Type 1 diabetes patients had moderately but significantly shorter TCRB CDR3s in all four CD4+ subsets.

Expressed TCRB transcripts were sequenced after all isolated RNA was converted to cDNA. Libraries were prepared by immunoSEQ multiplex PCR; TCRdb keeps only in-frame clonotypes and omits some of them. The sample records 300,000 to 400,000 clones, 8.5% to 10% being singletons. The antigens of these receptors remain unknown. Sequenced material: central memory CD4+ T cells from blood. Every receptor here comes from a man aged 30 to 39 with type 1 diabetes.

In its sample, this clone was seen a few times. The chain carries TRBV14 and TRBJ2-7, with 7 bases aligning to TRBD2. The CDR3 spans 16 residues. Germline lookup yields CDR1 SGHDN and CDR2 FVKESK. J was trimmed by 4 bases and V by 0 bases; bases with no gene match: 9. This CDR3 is CASSQERGRGRYEQYF. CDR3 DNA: TGTGCCAGCAGCCAAGAAAGAGGGAGGGGCAGGTACGAGCAGTACTTC.

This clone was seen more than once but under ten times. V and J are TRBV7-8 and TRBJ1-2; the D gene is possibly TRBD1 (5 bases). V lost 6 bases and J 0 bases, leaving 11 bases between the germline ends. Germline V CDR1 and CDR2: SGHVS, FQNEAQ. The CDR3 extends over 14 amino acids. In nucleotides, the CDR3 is TGTGCCAGCAGAAAGGGGACTACTAACTATGGCTACACCTTC. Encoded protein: CASRKGTTNYGYTF. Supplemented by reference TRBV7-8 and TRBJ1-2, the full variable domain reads GAGVSQSPRYKVAKRGQDVALRCDPISGHVSLFWYQQALGQGPEFLTYFQNEAQLDKSGLPSDRFFAERPEGSVSTLKIQRTQQEDSAVYLCASRKGTTNYGYTFGSGTRLTVV.

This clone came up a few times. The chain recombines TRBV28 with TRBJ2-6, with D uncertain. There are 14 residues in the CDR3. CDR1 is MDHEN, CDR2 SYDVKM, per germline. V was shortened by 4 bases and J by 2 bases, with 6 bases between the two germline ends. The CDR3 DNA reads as TGTGCCAGCAGTTCCCGTCCTGGGGCCAACGTCCTGACTTTC. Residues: CASSSRPGANVLTF. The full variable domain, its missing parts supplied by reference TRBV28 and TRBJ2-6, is DVKVTQSSRYLVKRTGEKVFLECVQDMDHENMFWYRQDPGLGLRLIYFSYDVKMKEKGDIPEGYSVSREKKERFSLILESASTNQTSMYLCASSSRPGANVLTFGAGSRLTVL.

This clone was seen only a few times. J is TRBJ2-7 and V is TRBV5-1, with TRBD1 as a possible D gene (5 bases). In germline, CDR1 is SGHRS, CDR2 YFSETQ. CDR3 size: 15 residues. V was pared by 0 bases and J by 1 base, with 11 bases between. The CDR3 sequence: CASSLGQSVSYEQYF. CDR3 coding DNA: TGCGCCAGCAGCTTGGGACAGAGCGTATCCTACGAGCAGTACTTC. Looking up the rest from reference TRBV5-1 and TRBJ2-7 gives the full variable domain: KAGVTQTPRYLIKTRGQQVTLSCSPISGHRSVSWYQQTPGQGLQFLFEYFSETQRNKGNFPGRFSGRQFSNSRSEMNVSTLELGDSALYLCASSLGQSVSYEQYFGPGTRLTVT.

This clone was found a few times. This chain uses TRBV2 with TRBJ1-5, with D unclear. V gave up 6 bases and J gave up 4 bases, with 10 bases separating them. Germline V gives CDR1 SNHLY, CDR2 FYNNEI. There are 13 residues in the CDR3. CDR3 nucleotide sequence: TGTGCCAGCAGGGGAAGGGAAAATCAGCCCCAGCATTTT. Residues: CASRGRENQPQHF.

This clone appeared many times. The CDR3 region is CASSQSEMVGVNTEAFF. CDR3 in DNA: TGCGCCAGCAGTCAATCGGAAATGGTAGGCGTGAACACTGAAGCTTTCTTT. This chain links TRBV23-1 with TRBJ1-1; D remains ambiguous. TRBV23-1 is noted as an ORF with a role that remains uncertain. CDR3 size: 17 residues. V was trimmed by 0 bases and J by 0 bases, leaving 14 bases between them.

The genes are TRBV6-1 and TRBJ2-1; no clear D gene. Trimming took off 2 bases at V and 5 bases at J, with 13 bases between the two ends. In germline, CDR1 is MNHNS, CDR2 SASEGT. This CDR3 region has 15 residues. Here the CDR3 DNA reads TGTGCCAGCAGTGAACGTCGTCTGGTAAACAATGAGCAGTTCTTC. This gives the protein CASSERRLVNNEQFF.

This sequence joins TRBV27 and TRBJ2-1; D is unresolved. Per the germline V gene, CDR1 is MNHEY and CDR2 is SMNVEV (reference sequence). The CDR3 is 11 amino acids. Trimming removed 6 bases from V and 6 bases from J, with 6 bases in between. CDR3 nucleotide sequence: TGTGCCAGCAGCCTTGCCAATGAGCAGTTCTTC. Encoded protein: CASSLANEQFF.

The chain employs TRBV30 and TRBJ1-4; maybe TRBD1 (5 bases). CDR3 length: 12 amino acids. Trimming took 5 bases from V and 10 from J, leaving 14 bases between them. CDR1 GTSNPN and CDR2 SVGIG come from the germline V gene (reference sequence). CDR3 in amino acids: CAWPAGAVKLFF. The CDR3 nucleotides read TGTGCCTGGCCCGCCGGGGCGGTAAAACTGTTTTTT. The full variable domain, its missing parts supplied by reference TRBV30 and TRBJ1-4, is SQTIHQWPATLVQPVGSPLSLECTVEGTSNPNLYWYRQAAGRGLQLLFYSVGIGQISSEVPQNLSASRPQDRQFILSSKKLLLSDSGFYLCAWPAGAVKLFFGSGTQLSVL.

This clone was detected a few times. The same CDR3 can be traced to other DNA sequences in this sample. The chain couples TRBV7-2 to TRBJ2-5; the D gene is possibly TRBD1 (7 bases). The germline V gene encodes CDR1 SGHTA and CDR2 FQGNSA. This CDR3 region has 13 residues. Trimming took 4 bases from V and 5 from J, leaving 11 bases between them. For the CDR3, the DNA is TGTGCCAGCAGCTCGCAGGGGGGCGAGACCCAGTACTTC. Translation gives CASSSQGGETQYF.

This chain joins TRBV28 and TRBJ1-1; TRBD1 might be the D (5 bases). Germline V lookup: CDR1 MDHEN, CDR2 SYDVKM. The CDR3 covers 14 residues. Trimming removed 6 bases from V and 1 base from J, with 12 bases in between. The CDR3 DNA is TGTGCCAGCAGCACTCTTCAGGGGAACACTGAAGCTTTCTTT. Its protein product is CASSTLQGNTEAFF.

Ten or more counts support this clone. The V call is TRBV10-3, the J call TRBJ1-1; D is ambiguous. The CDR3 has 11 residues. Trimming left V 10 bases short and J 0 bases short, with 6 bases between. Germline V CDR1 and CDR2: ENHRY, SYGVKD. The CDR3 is CATAMNTEAFF. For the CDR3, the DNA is TGTGCCACAGCTATGAACACTGAAGCTTTCTTT.

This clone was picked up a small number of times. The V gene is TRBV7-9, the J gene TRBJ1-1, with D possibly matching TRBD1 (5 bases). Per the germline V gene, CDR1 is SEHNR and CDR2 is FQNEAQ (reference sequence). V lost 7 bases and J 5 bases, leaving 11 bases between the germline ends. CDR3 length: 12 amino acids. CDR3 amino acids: CASIRVGTEAFF. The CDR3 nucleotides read TGTGCCAGCATCAGGGTCGGGACTGAAGCTTTCTTT.

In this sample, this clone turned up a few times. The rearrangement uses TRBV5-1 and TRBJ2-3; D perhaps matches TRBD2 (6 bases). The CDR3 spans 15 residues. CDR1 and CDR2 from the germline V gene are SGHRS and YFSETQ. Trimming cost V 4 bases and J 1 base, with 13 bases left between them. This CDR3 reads CASSPGVGGTDTQYF. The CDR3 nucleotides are TGCGCCAGCAGCCCGGGGGTAGGAGGCACAGATACGCAGTATTTT.

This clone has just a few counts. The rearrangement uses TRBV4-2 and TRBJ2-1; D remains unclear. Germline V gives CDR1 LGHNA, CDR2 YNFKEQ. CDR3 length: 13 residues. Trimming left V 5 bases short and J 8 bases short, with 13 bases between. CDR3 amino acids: CASSLVSVYEQFF. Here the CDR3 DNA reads TGTGCCAGCAGCTTAGTTTCTGTGTATGAGCAGTTCTTC.

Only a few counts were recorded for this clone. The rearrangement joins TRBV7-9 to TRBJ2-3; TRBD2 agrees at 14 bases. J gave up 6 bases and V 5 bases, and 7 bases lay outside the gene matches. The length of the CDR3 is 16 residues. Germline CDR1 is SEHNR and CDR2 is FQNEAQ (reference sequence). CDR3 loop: CASSEPGLAGVDTQYF. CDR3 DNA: TGTGCCAGCAGCGAACCGGGACTAGCGGGAGTGGATACGCAGTATTTT.

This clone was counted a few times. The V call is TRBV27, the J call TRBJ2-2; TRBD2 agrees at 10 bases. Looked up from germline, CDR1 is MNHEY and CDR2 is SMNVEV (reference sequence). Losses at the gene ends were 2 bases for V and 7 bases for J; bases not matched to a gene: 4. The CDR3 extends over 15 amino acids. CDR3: CASSLLAGVGGELFF. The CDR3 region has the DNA TGTGCCAGCAGTTTACTAGCGGGAGTTGGCGGGGAGCTGTTTTTT.

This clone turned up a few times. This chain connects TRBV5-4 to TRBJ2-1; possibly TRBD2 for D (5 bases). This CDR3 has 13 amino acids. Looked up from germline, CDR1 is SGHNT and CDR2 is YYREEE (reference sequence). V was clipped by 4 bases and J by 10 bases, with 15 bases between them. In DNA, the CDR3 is TGTGCCAGCAGCCTGGACGCGGGTAGAGAGCAGTTCTTC. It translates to CASSLDAGREQFF.

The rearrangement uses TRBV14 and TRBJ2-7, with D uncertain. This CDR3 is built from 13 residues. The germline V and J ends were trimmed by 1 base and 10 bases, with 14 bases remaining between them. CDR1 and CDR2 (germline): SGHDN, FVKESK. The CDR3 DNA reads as TGTGCCAGCAGCCAAGTTGTGGGTAGGTCACAGTACTTC. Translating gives CASSQVVGRSQYF.